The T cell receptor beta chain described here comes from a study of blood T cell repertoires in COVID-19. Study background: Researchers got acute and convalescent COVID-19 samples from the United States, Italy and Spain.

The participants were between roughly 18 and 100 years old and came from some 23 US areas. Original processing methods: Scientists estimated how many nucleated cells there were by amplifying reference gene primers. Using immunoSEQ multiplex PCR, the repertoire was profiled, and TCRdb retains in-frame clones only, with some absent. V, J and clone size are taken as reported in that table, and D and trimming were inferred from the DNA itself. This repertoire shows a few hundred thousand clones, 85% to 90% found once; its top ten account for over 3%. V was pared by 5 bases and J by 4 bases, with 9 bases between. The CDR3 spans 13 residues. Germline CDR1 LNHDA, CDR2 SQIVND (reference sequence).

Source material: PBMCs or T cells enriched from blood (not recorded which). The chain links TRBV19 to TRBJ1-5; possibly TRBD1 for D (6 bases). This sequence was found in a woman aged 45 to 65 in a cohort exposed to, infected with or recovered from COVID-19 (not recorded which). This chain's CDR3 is CASSVRGNQPQHF. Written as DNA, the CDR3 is TGTGCCAGTAGTGTCAGGGGAAATCAGCCCCAGCATTTT. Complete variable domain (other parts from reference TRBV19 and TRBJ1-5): DGGITQSPKYLFRKEGQNVTLSCEQNLNHDAMYWYRQDPGQGLRLIYYSQIVNDFQKGDIAEGYSVSREKKESFPLTVTSAQKNPTAFYLCASSVRGNQPQHFGDGTRLSIL.